This T cell receptor (beta chain) was recorded in a study of shared clonotypes between healthy human individuals. The CDR3 totals 14 residues. Looked up from germline, CDR1 is LNHDA and CDR2 is SQIVND (reference sequence). Between the trimmed V and J ends, which lost 5 bases and 3 bases, there was a span of 11 bases. TCRdb's table, derived via immunoSEQ multiplex PCR, lists solely in-frame clones and lacks some. This sample has about 2.3 million clones, with 85% to 95% found just once. Points on this clone: Its antigen is not identified.

The donors were all Caucasian adults (living in Nashville, Tennessee). Study-wide findings and caveats: Estimated richness was generally greater in naive than memory subsets. A few donors had roughly 5.2% of their naive CD4 clonotypes in common. Relative to their counterparts shared across all four donors, non-shared clonotypes exhibited diminished generation probabilities.

This clonotype originated in a man younger than 30 in good health. Some clones in this sample may be carry-over from other donors' samples. The sequenced material came from naive CD4+ T cells from PBMCs. Subset noted: CD45RA+ positively selected. This chain connects TRBV19 to TRBJ1-5; tentative D call: TRBD1 (5 bases). CDR3 DNA: TGTGCCAGTAGTTTCGACAGCCTCAATCAGCCCCAGCATTTT. This sequence encodes CASSFDSLNQPQHF. Combining the CDR3 with reference TRBV19 and TRBJ1-5 gives the whole variable domain DGGITQSPKYLFRKEGQNVTLSCEQNLNHDAMYWYRQDPGQGLRLIYYSQIVNDFQKGDIAEGYSVSREKKESFPLTVTSAQKNPTAFYLCASSFDSLNQPQHFGDGTRLSIL.